The 16 T cell receptor beta chains below were found in one sample sequenced in a study of T cells in Graves' hyperthyroidism and ophthalmopathy. RNA transcripts yielded amplified TCR beta CDR3 regions. Researchers ran a first-round RT-PCR on the TCR CDR3 using the HTBI primer set. TCRdb passed the multiplex PCR reads through MiXCR, listing each CDR3 protein once. The table includes more than 550,000 distinct CDR3 sequences, roughly a sixth detected once. The sample consisted of blood. These receptors came from a man in his forties or fifties with Graves' hyperthyroidism.

This clonotype was recorded at least ten times. V usage is TRBV28 and J usage is TRBJ1-1; D is undetermined. The germline V and J ends were trimmed by 3 bases and 7 bases, with 12 bases remaining between them. This CDR3 region has 13 residues. Germline V CDR1 and CDR2: MDHEN, SYDVKM. The CDR3: CASSFFHRNEAFF. CDR3 sequence (DNA): TGTGCCAGCAGTTTCTTCCACAGAAATGAAGCTTTCTTT.

The rearrangement uses TRBV30 and TRBJ2-1, with 10 bases fitting TRBD1. Germline CDR1 and CDR2: GTSNPN and SVGIG (reference sequence). This CDR3 region has 15 residues. The junction had 6 bases not matched to a gene; V was cut back by 3 bases and J by 4 bases. CDR3 sequence: CAWSVGTGAYNEQFF. CDR3 sequence (DNA): TGTGCCTGGAGCGTCGGGACAGGGGCGTACAATGAGCAGTTCTTC.

This clonotype appeared a few times. The chain uses TRBV27 and TRBJ2-1; the D gene is possibly TRBD2 (6 bases). V was trimmed by 8 bases and J by 4 bases, leaving 21 bases between them. The CDR3 is 16 residues long. Germline V gene sequence: CDR1 MNHEY, CDR2 SMNVEV (reference sequence). The CDR3 reads CASRAVGTVEYNEQFF. The CDR3 coding sequence is TGTGCCAGCCGAGCCGTCGGGACTGTAGAATACAATGAGCAGTTCTTC.

In this sample, this clonotype turned up many times. V usage is TRBV7-2 and J usage is TRBJ2-5; 7 bases align to TRBD2. Germline CDR1 reads SGHTA; CDR2 reads FQGNSA. There are 16 residues in the CDR3. The J segment lost 1 base and the V segment lost 4 bases, leaving 9 bases of the junction unmatched. This CDR3 is CASSWRVAGAQETQYF. CDR3 sequence (DNA): TGTGCCAGCAGCTGGAGAGTAGCGGGCGCCCAAGAGACCCAGTACTTC. Using reference TRBV7-2 and TRBJ2-5 for the parts outside the CDR3, the full variable domain is GAGVSQSPSNKVTEKGKDVELRCDPISGHTALYWYRQSLGQGLEFLIYFQGNSAPDKSGLPSDRFSAERTGGSVSTLTIQRTQQEDSAVYLCASSWRVAGAQETQYFGPGTRLLVL.

This clonotype occurred many times. The chain carries TRBV28 and TRBJ1-5; the D gene is possibly TRBD1 (5 bases). The CDR3 covers 15 residues. Trimming left V 5 bases short and J 2 bases short, with 13 bases between. Germline V CDR1 and CDR2: MDHEN, SYDVKM. As DNA, the CDR3 is TGTGCCAGCAGTCCCCGGGGAGGGGGCAATCAGCCCCAGCATTTT. This sequence encodes CASSPRGGGNQPQHF.

This clonotype was seen a few times. CDR3 bases: TGTGCCAGCAGTTCCTATATTGGGACTAGCGGGAAGCAGTTCTTC. This sequence encodes CASSSYIGTSGKQFF. The chain carries TRBV28 and TRBJ2-1; TRBD2 matches 13 bases. V shed 4 bases, J shed 11 bases, and the junction held 8 bases outside the gene matches. In germline, CDR1 is MDHEN, CDR2 SYDVKM. This CDR3 is 15 amino acids long.

The chain uses TRBV7-6 and TRBJ1-2, with 12 bases fitting TRBD1. The V gene end was trimmed by 3 bases and the J gene end by 7 bases; junction bases not matched to a gene: 9. There are 16 residues in the CDR3. Germline V gives CDR1 SGHVS, CDR2 FNYEAQ. This CDR3 reads CASSLNPGQGAFGYTF. CDR3 bases: TGTGCCAGCAGCTTGAATCCGGGACAGGGGGCATTTGGCTACACCTTC.

The chain recombines TRBV3-1 with TRBJ2-3; D is unresolved. CDR3 length equals 16 residues. Germline CDR1 LGHDT, CDR2 YNNKEL (reference sequence). V was shortened by 0 bases and J by 2 bases, with 12 bases between the two germline ends. The CDR3 DNA reads as TGTGCCAGCAGCCAAGATGCGGCGGCTTCCACAGATACGCAGTATTTT. Protein: CASSQDAAASTDTQYF.

V is TRBV28 and J is TRBJ2-7; 7 nucleotides align to TRBD2. The CDR3 has 15 residues. Unmatched junction bases numbered 14, after V lost 5 bases and J lost 7 bases. The germline CDR1 and CDR2 sequences are MDHEN and SYDVKM. CDR3 DNA: TGTGCCAGCAGTCTTTACAGCGAGGGACTAAGAGAGCAGTACTTC. Residues: CASSLYSEGLREQYF.

The table lists this clonotype with a few counts. The rearrangement joins TRBV28 to TRBJ2-1, with D perhaps matching TRBD2 (6 bases). Trimming pared 2 bases from V and 4 bases from J, leaving 12 bases between. Germline CDR1 and CDR2: MDHEN and SYDVKM. This CDR3 spans 15 amino acids. CDR3 loop: CASSLRYGTYNEQFF. The CDR3 DNA is TGTGCCAGCAGTTTACGCTACGGGACTTACAATGAGCAGTTCTTC.

In this sample, this clonotype turned up many times. The chain is built from TRBV6-1 and TRBJ2-7; 8 positions agree with TRBD1. The CDR3 consists of 13 residues. Germline CDR1 and CDR2: MNHNS and SASEGT. V dropped 8 bases and J dropped 3; count of bases not matched to a gene: 6. This CDR3 is CASSGGKYYEQYF. Written as DNA, the CDR3 is TGTGCCAGCTCAGGGGGCAAGTACTACGAGCAGTACTTC.

This clonotype was seen ten or more times. The chain employs TRBV28 and TRBJ1-3, with D maybe TRBD1 (5 bases). This CDR3 has 16 amino acids. V dropped 8 bases and J dropped 0 bases, with 17 bases sitting between them. CDR1 MDHEN and CDR2 SYDVKM come from the germline V gene. DNA for the CDR3: TGTGCCAGCCAAAATAGGGGCCCAGCCTCTGGAAACACCATATATTTT. This codes for CASQNRGPASGNTIYF.

The V gene is TRBV10-3, the J gene TRBJ2-1; D is perhaps TRBD1 (5 bases). The CDR3 spans 15 residues. Trimming left V 3 bases short and J 2 bases short, with 11 bases between. Germline assignment: CDR1 ENHRY and CDR2 SYGVKD. The CDR3 reads CAISDGQMTYNEQFF. The CDR3 nucleotides read TGTGCCATCAGTGACGGACAAATGACCTACAATGAGCAGTTCTTC.

This clonotype occurred many times. The V and J genes are TRBV12-3 or TRBV12-4 and TRBJ1-5; weak D call: TRBD1 (6 bases). The CDR3 is 15 residues long. Trimming removed 1 base from V and 0 bases from J, with 7 bases in between. The CDR3 sequence is CASSLGQVSNQPQHF. Here the CDR3 DNA reads TGTGCCAGCAGTTTAGGACAGGTTAGCAATCAGCCCCAGCATTTT.

This clonotype was observed many times. The rearrangement joins TRBV11-3 to TRBJ2-1, with TRBD1 matching 8 bases. The CDR3 runs to 13 residues. Germline V lookup: CDR1 SGHNT, CDR2 YENEEA. V shed 4 bases and J 8 bases; nucleotides not matched to a gene: 4. The CDR3 nucleotides read TGTGCCAGCAGCTCGGGACAGGCCGATGAGCAGTTCTTC. Protein product: CASSSGQADEQFF. Full variable domain (missing parts from reference TRBV11-3 and TRBJ2-1): EAGVVQSPRYKIIEKKQPVAFWCNPISGHNTLYWYLQNLGQGPELLIRYENEEAVDDSQLPKDRFSAERLKGVDSTLKIQPAELGDSAVYLCASSSGQADEQFFGPGTRLTVL.

This clonotype was picked up many times. This sequence joins TRBV28 and TRBJ2-3; perhaps D is TRBD1 or TRBD2 (5 bases each). CDR3 length equals 14 residues. Germline V lookup: CDR1 MDHEN, CDR2 SYDVKM. CDR3 loop: CATHRDQGRDTQYF. The DNA for the CDR3 is TGTGCGACCCACCGGGACCAGGGTAGGGATACGCAGTATTTT.